This TCR beta chain was found in a study of blood T cells in healthy people across ages. Regarding the study as a whole: TCR beta diversity correlated strongly with naive T cell percentage.

For this clonotype: Its antigen is still unknown.

Germline CDR1 reads LGHNA; CDR2 reads YSLEER. The length of the CDR3 is 16 residues. The authors ran a second PCR of roughly 6 to 12 cycles using a sample-barcoded 5' primer and a J-beta primer mix. From the 5' RACE reads, TCRdb called clonotypes with MiXCR, one entry per CDR3 protein. The table includes roughly 1.5 million distinct CDR3 sequences, 35% to 45% detected once. J is TRBJ2-1 and V is TRBV4-3, with D maybe TRBD2 (6 bases). The J call is uncertain, as TRBJ2-7 better fits the DNA end. The TCR was taken from a woman in her late teens or twenties in good health. Material for sequencing was blood. The CDR3 is CASSQDRVADYNEQYF. The CDR3 DNA is TGCGCCAGCAGCCAAGATCGAGTAGCGGACTACAATGAGCAGTACTTC.